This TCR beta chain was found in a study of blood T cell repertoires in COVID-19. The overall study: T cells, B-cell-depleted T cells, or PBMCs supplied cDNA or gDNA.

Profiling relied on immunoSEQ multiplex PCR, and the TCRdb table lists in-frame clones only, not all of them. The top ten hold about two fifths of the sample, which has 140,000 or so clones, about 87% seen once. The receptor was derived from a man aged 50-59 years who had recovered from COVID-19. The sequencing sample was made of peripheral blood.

The CDR3 bases are TGTGCCAGCAGTTTCCCTCCAGGTAGCGAAGGAGATACGCAGTATTTT. It codes for CASSFPPGSEGDTQYF. The chain recombines TRBV7-8 with TRBJ2-3; TRBD2 is a possible D gene (5 bases). The CDR3 is 16 residues long. CDR1 SGHVS and CDR2 FQNEAQ come from the germline V gene. V shed 6 bases and J shed 5 bases, with 21 bases lying between them.